This passage covers 19 T cell receptor beta chains from one sample sequenced in a study of glioma-infiltrating T cells. Using RNA template, CDR3s of TCR alpha and beta were amplified with iRepertoire arm-PCR. Via MiXCR, TCRdb re-called the multiplex PCR reads, giving one row per CDR3 protein. The sample has 85,000 to 110,000 distinct CDR3 sequences, less than 30% seen once. The sample consisted of glioma tissue, nonneoplastic brain tissue, or PBMCs (not recorded which). The receptors originated from a human donor with low-grade glioma or glioblastoma, undergoing nonglioma brain surgery, or in good health (not recorded which).

This clonotype was seen just once. This may be a read error, as it is one base from a much larger clone. The V call is TRBV7-9, the J call TRBJ1-5; no firm D call. Germline-derived CDR1 and CDR2 are SEHNR and FQNEAQ (reference sequence). There are 15 residues in the CDR3. The CDR3 sequence: CASSFNTVGNQPHHF. The CDR3 region has the DNA TGTGCCAGCAGCTTCAATACAGTTGGCAATCAGCCCCATCATTTT.

This clonotype has a count of ten or more. The chain uses TRBV6-1 and TRBJ2-3, with TRBD1 identical over 8 bases. The CDR3 is 15 amino acids. J gave up 7 bases and V 6 bases, and 12 bases lay outside the gene matches. The germline V gene encodes CDR1 MNHNS and CDR2 SASEGT. The CDR3 DNA is TGTGCCAGCAGGGACGACAGGGGATACAAGAATACGCAGTATTTT. Its translation: CASRDDRGYKNTQYF.

The rearrangement links TRBV20-1 to TRBJ2-5; 16 bases line up with TRBD2. Germline assignment: CDR1 DFQATT and CDR2 SNEGSKA (reference sequence). V shed 6 bases, J shed 5 bases, and the junction held 6 bases outside the gene matches. The length of the CDR3 is 15 residues. The CDR3 protein is CSAVGTSGGGETQYF. As DNA, the CDR3 is TGCAGTGCCGTAGGGACTAGCGGGGGGGGGGAGACCCAGTACTTC.

Ten or more counts support this clonotype. The chain joins TRBV29-1 to TRBJ2-3; a weak D match, TRBD1 (5 bases). The CDR3 runs to 13 residues. Trimming took off 6 bases at V and 4 bases at J, with 14 bases between the two ends. The germline V gene has CDR1 SQVTM and CDR2 ANQGSEA. The CDR3 DNA reads TGCAGCGTGGACATTCGCGTTTCAGATACGCAGTATTTT. As protein: CSVDIRVSDTQYF.

This clonotype came up many times. The chain couples TRBV7-9 to TRBJ2-3; D possibly uses TRBD1 or TRBD2 (5 bases each). Looked up from germline, CDR1 is SEHNR and CDR2 is FQNEAQ (reference sequence). The CDR3 is made up of 17 amino acids. Between the trimmed V and J ends, which lost 5 bases and 2 bases, there was a span of 20 bases. The CDR3 protein is CASSPPLGTHNTDTQYF. The DNA for the CDR3 is TGTGCCAGCAGCCCACCGCTGGGGACCCATAACACAGATACGCAGTATTTT.

At least ten counts were recorded for this clonotype. The CDR3 reads CSAIPGRKNTEAFF. The CDR3 bases are TGCAGTGCCATCCCGGGACGGAAGAACACTGAAGCTTTCTTT. The gene calls are TRBV20-1 and TRBJ1-1, with a tentative D call TRBD1 (5 bases). Per the germline V gene, CDR1 is DFQATT and CDR2 is SNEGSKA (reference sequence). Trimming shortened V by 6 bases and J by 1 base, and 15 bases separated the two germline ends. CDR3 length: 14 amino acids.

The chain joins TRBV4-2 to TRBJ2-3; 7 bases are a match to TRBD2. V was clipped by 4 bases and J by 2 bases; unmatched bases: 9. Per germline, CDR1 LGHNA and CDR2 YNFKEQ. The CDR3 consists of 16 residues. CDR3 in amino acids: CASSPVVGGYTDTQYF. CDR3 nucleotide sequence: TGTGCCAGCAGCCCGGTCGTGGGGGGGTACACAGATACGCAGTATTTT.

At least ten counts were recorded for this clonotype. The DNA of the CDR3 is TGCAGTGCCAGGGGTAGGGATGGAAACACCATATATTTT. The encoded protein is CSARGRDGNTIYF. The chain is built from TRBV20-1 and TRBJ1-3; D perhaps matches TRBD1 (6 bases). The CDR3 extends over 13 amino acids. The germline gives CDR1 DFQATT, CDR2 SNEGSKA (reference sequence). V was pared by 6 bases and J by 3 bases, with 12 bases between.

This clonotype was detected ten times or more. This chain connects TRBV20-1 to TRBJ2-1, with 9 bases that match TRBD2. V shed 2 bases, J shed 2 bases, and the junction held 7 bases outside the gene matches. Germline CDR1 DFQATT, CDR2 SNEGSKA (reference sequence). The CDR3 spans 16 residues. In nucleotides, the CDR3 is TGCAGTGCTAGATCCGAAAGCGGGGGGACCTACAATGAGCAGTTCTTC. Protein product: CSARSESGGTYNEQFF.

This clonotype was observed a handful of times. The gene calls are TRBV29-1 and TRBJ1-5, with D tentatively TRBD1 (5 bases). This CDR3 contains 13 residues. The germline gives CDR1 SQVTM, CDR2 ANQGSEA. Between the trimmed V and J ends, which lost 6 bases and 6 bases, there was a span of 15 bases. The CDR3 region has the DNA TGCAGCGTCGGGGACCGCCTTGGTCAGCCCCAGCATTTT. Translating gives CSVGDRLGQPQHF. The whole variable domain, filled in from reference TRBV29-1 and TRBJ1-5, reads SAVISQKPSRDICQRGTSLTIQCQVDSQVTMMFWYRQQPGQSLTLIATANQGSEATYESGFVIDKFPISRPNLTFSTLTVSNMSPEDSSIYLCSVGDRLGQPQHFGDGTRLSIL.

V usage is TRBV19 and J usage is TRBJ1-1; tentative D call: TRBD1 (5 bases). The germline V gene has CDR1 LNHDA and CDR2 SQIVND (reference sequence). V was cut by 2 bases and J by 7 bases, with 14 bases left in between. The CDR3 extends over 14 amino acids. The CDR3: CASSITGAVIEAFF. CDR3 in DNA: TGTGCCAGTAGTATAACCGGGGCGGTAATTGAAGCTTTCTTT.

The chain has TRBV29-1 and TRBJ2-5; D is unclear. V dropped 3 bases and J dropped 10 bases, with 12 bases sitting between them. Germline-derived CDR1 and CDR2 are SQVTM and ANQGSEA. CDR3 length equals 11 residues. This chain's CDR3 is CSVEASGFQYF. Here the CDR3 DNA reads TGCAGCGTTGAGGCCTCTGGGTTCCAGTACTTC.

There are a few counts of this clonotype. The chain carries TRBV20-1 and TRBJ2-5, with a possible D match to TRBD2 (6 bases). Germline CDR1 DFQATT, CDR2 SNEGSKA (reference sequence). V was clipped by 6 bases and J by 3 bases, with 17 bases between them. The CDR3 is made up of 14 amino acids. In DNA, the CDR3 is TGCAGTGCCGGCCCAAATACGGGGGAAGAGACCCAGTACTTC. It is translated as CSAGPNTGEETQYF.

This clonotype was recorded many times. V is TRBV6-1 and J is TRBJ2-1, with 9 nucleotides matching TRBD2. This CDR3 has 13 amino acids. The V gene end was trimmed by 4 bases and the J gene end by 9 bases; junction bases not matched to a gene: 4. CDR1 and CDR2 (germline): MNHNS, SASEGT. The CDR3 reads CASSGAGGIEQFF. The CDR3 bases are TGTGCCAGCAGTGGAGCGGGGGGTATTGAGCAGTTCTTC.

This clonotype was seen at least ten times. CDR3 nucleotides: TGTGCCAGCAGCTTGGACAGGGCGGGGACCCAGTACTTC. Translation: CASSLDRAGTQYF. The chain uses TRBV7-3 and TRBJ2-5; TRBD1 matches 8 bases. Germline assignment: CDR1 SGHTA and CDR2 FQGTGA. V was pared by 3 bases and J by 7 bases, with 4 bases of the junction left unmatched. The CDR3 has 13 residues.

This clonotype appeared many times. The chain carries TRBV20-1 and TRBJ2-1, with a weak D call TRBD2 (5 bases). The germline V gene encodes CDR1 DFQATT and CDR2 SNEGSKA (reference sequence). Trimming shortened V by 0 bases and J by 0 bases, and 12 bases separated the two germline ends. This CDR3 spans 16 amino acids. The CDR3 DNA reads as TGCAGTGCTAGAGATAGTAACGGGGTCTCCTACAATGAGCAGTTCTTC. Protein sequence: CSARDSNGVSYNEQFF.

This clonotype was counted at least ten times. The CDR3 is CASSLFGTGLYEQYF. The CDR3 DNA is TGTGCCAGCAGTTTATTCGGGACAGGACTGTACGAGCAGTACTTC. This chain uses TRBV28 with TRBJ2-7; 8 bases agree with TRBD1. CDR3 length equals 15 residues. Trimming removed 1 base from V and 4 bases from J; junction bases left unmatched: 6. Looked up from germline, CDR1 is MDHEN and CDR2 is SYDVKM.

This clonotype showed up just a few times. This chain joins TRBV4-1 and TRBJ1-2; TRBD1 agrees at 8 bases. J was trimmed by 5 bases and V by 0 bases; bases with no gene match: 5. This CDR3 spans 15 amino acids. CDR1 and CDR2 from the germline V gene are MGHRA and YSYEKL. In DNA form, the CDR3 reads TGCGCCAGCAGCCAAGATAGGGACAGGCCGTATGGCTACACCTTC. Its translation: CASSQDRDRPYGYTF.

The sample holds a few counts of this clonotype. It may be a read error: a sequence one base away is much more abundant. The V call is TRBV6-6, the J call TRBJ1-1, with TRBD1 as a possible D gene (5 bases). V lost 4 bases and J lost 4, with 13 bases in between. The CDR3 is 14 amino acids. CDR1 and CDR2 (germline): MNHNY, SVGAGI (reference sequence). The CDR3: CASSSTDMSTEAFF. The CDR3 nucleotides read TGTGCCAGCAGTTCGACAGACATGAGCACTGAAGCTTTCTTT.